This T cell receptor beta chain originates from a study of CD8+ T cells in alopecia areata. Study details: For the treated group, dosing was oral tofacitinib at 5 to 10 mg twice daily. Tofacitinib therapy took 6 to 18 months; 6 months off drug came after.

Sequencing relied on a cDNA template that was reverse transcribed from extracted RNA. Clones were sequenced by immunoSEQ multiplex PCR, and TCRdb holds only the in-frame ones, with some missing. The sample records 180,000 or so clones, approximately 70% being singletons. Study findings and constraints: In patients, TCRs were shared less clearly than in mice, and HLA may possibly be involved.

Germline assignment: CDR1 SGHDT and CDR2 YYEEEE. V trimming: 4 bases; J trimming: 1 base; junction bases outside the gene matches: 1. The CDR3 is made up of 13 amino acids. Peripheral blood and lesional scalp punch biopsies were taken from alopecia areata patients. Details on this clone: What it binds is not known.

The material was CD8+ T cells sorted from blood, obtained at week 0. The chain has TRBV5-6 and TRBJ2-7; 8 bases match TRBD1. This clonotype was obtained from a human donor with alopecia areata. The CDR3 sequence is CASSRDRSYEQYF. DNA for the CDR3: TGTGCCAGCAGCCGGGACAGGTCCTACGAGCAGTACTTC. Based on the CDR3 plus reference TRBV5-6 and TRBJ2-7, the full variable domain is DAGVTQSPTHLIKTRGQQVTLRCSPKSGHDTVSWYQQALGQGPQFIFQYYEEEERQRGNFPDRFSGHQFPNYSSELNVNALLLGDSALYLCASSRDRSYEQYFGPGTRLTVT.